This record covers a single T cell receptor (beta chain). Its antigen is still unknown. This entry is derived from a study of OX40 agonist ivuxolimab in advanced cancers. The wider study: Age averaged 60 years (range roughly 23 to 79), and roughly 82% were male. Three patients responded partially, comprising one with hepatocellular carcinoma and two with cutaneous melanoma.

The V end lost 3 bases, the J end lost 2 bases, and 8 bases lay between the germline ends. CDR1 is MNHEY and CDR2 is SMNVEV in the germline V gene (reference sequence). The CDR3 length is 15 residues. Assay used: immunoSEQ multiplex PCR; TCRdb lists only in-frame clones, some missing. The table has some 80,000 clones, roughly 80% seen once. Study results and limitations: On average, CD8+ T cells had more expanded clones than CD4+.

Autoimmune disease history or systemic immunosuppression was exclusionary. This sequence was found in an adult with an advanced solid tumor such as melanoma, head and neck, liver or kidney cancer. The J gene is TRBJ2-6, the V gene TRBV27; D not resolved. The sample consisted of CD4+ or CD8+ T cells sorted from blood, taken in a trial of the OX40 agonist ivuxolimab. For the CDR3, the DNA is TGTGCCAGCAGTTTCCGGATCGCTGGGGCCAACGTCCTGACTTTC. Translated: CASSFRIAGANVLTF.